Listed here is a single T cell receptor (beta chain). Its matching antigen is unknown. Because the CDR3's place on the DNA is in doubt, the DNA is left out and the CDR3 is given as listed by TCRdb. This record comes from a study of tumor-infiltrating lymphocytes in primary liver carcinoma. Study summary: Spanning 4.2 to 10 cm, the tumors were T1-T3 N0M0. Study results and limitations: Tumors had a top-250-clone fraction that was significantly higher than blood (p = 0.039).

Production of TCR beta cDNA used around 500 ng total RNA together with a constant-region primer. ARM-PCR, slightly modified, supplied the TCR beta libraries through three nested multiplex PCR rounds. From the multiplex PCR reads, TCRdb called clonotypes with MiXCR, one entry per CDR3 protein. Of 65,000 to 80,000 distinct CDR3 sequences listed, approximately 70% were seen once; the top ten hold around 30%. Between roughly 20 and 33 mg of unsorted bulk tissue served as the source from which RNA and DNA were co-extracted. Every patient in the cohort had a primary liver carcinoma. That carcinoma was treated by surgical resection. These patients lived with chronic HBV infection and had never been treated. Sequencing input: liver tumor tissue from sampling region 4. The subset here: tumor region T4, right-lateral pole. The sequence was obtained from a man aged 40-49 years with primary liver carcinoma and hepatitis B virus infection.

CDR3 sequence: CASSVGTGNEQCF. The chain recombines TRBV11-1 with TRBJ2-7; no DNA check was done on the table's D call, TRBD1. From germline, CDR1 is SGHAT and CDR2 FQDESV (reference sequence). The CDR3 has 13 residues if both end residues are counted.